This entry concerns a single T cell receptor beta chain. Its antigen is still unknown. These data come from a study of CXCR3-negative and CXCR3-positive naive CD8 T cells. Study background: The dataset comprises roughly 150 million TRB reads in total, with about 1.5 +/- 0.3 million reads per library.

The CDR3 length is 16 residues. Germline loops: CDR1 SEHNR, CDR2 FQNEAQ (reference sequence). Carrying UMI labels, the TRB cDNA libraries were prepared through 5' RACE. With the 5' RACE reads reprocessed, TCRdb shows one record per CDR3 protein and no DNA. The repertoire table contains roughly 24,000 distinct CDR3 sequences. General observations from the study: Similar TRBV-TRBJ usage characterized naive CXCR3-negative and CXCR3-positive cells; memory cells differed. TRB CDR3 properties served as the basis for inferring TCR strength, and surface CD5 was comparable between naive subsets. Comparably high diversity was seen in both naive subsets, and much lower diversity in memory CD8+ cells.

The sequencing sample was made of memory CD8+ T cells from blood. This clonotype was sampled from a human donor in good health. Some clones in this sample may be carry-over from other donors' samples. V is TRBV7-9 and J is TRBJ2-1; TCRdb indicates TRBD1, and absent DNA this call remains unverified. CDR3 sequence: CASSLGGGGTYNEQFF.